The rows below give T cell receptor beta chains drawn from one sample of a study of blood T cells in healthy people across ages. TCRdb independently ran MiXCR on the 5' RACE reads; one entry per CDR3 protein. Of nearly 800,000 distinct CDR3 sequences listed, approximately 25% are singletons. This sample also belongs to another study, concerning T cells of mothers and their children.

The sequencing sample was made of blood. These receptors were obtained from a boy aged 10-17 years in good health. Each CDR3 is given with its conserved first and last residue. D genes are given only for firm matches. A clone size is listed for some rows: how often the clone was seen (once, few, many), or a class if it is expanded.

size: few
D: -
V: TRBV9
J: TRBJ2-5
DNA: TGTGCCAGCAGCGAACAGTGGTACCAAGAGACCCAGTACTTC
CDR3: CASSEQWYQETQYF

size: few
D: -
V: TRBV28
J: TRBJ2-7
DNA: TGTGCCAGCAGCCTATACACAGGGTCGCCCTACGAGCAGTACTTC
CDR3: CASSLYTGSPYEQYF

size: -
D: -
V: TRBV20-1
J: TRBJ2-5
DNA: TGCAGTGCCCCTCTTGGGGGGGAGACCCAGTACTTC
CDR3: CSAPLGGETQYF

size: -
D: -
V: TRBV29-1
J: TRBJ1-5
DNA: TGCAGCGTTGAAGAAAGCGGGGGCAATCAGCCCCAGCATTTT
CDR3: CSVEESGGNQPQHF

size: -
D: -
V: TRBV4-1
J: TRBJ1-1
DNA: TGCGCCAGCAGCCTTCAGGCACCCGGAGGGACTGAAGCTTTCTTT
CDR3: CASSLQAPGGTEAFF

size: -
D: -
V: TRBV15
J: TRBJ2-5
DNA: TGTGCCACCAGCAGAGATATGGCCCAAGAGACCCAGTACTTC
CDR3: CATSRDMAQETQYF

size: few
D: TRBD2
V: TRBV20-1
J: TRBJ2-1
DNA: TGCAGTGCTCTCGATTCGGGACTACCAAGCTCCTACAATGAGCAGTTCTTC
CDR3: CSALDSGLPSSYNEQFF

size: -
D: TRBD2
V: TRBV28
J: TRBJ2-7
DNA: TGTGCCAGCAGTTCTTACCCTGGGACTAGCGGGAGAATCCCCTCCGAGCAGTACTTC
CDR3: CASSSYPGTSGRIPSEQYF

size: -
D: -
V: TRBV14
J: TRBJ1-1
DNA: TGTGCCAGCAGCCAAGAGAGAGGGGACACTGAAGCTTTCTTT
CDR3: CASSQERGDTEAFF

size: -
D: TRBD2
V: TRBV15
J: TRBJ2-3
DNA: TGTGCCACCAGCAGGGGACTAGCCGATACGCAGTATTTT
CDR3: CATSRGLADTQYF

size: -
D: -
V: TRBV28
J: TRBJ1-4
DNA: TGCGCCAGCAGCAGCAGCGGGGTTAATGAAAAACTGTTTTTT
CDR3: CASSSSGVNEKLFF

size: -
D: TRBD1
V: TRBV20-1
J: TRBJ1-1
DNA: TGCAGTGCCTGGAGACAGGGTTCGACTGAAGCTTTCTTT
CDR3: CSAWRQGSTEAFF

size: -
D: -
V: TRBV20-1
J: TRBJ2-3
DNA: TGCAGTGCTAGAGGCCGCCCGGACAGCCAAAAGGGCCTTGATACGCAGTATTTT
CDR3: CSARGRPDSQKGLDTQYF

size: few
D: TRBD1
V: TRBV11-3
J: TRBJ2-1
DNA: TGTGCCAGCAGTCACAGGGGGCTCTACAATGAGCAGTTCTTC
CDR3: CASSHRGLYNEQFF

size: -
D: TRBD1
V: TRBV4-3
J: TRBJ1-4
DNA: TGCGCCAGCAGCCAAGACCGCAGGGGGAGTGAAAAACTGTTTTTT
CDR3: CASSQDRRGSEKLFF

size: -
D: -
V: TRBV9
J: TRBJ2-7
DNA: TGTGCCAGCAGCGTAGTTGGCGGGATGACGGGAGAGCAGTACTTC
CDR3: CASSVVGGMTGEQYF

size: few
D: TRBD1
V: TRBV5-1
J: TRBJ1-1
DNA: TGCGCCAGCAGCCGAGGACAGGGATTCTTTGAAGCTTTCTTT
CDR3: CASSRGQGFFEAFF

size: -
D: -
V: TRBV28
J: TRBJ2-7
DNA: TGTGCCAGCAGTTTATATCGGGCGCCCTACGAGCAGTACTTC
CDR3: CASSLYRAPYEQYF

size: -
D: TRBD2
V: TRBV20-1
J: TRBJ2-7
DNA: TGCAGTGCTAGTTCTATAGCGGGGAGGGTGGACGAGCAGTACTTC
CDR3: CSASSIAGRVDEQYF

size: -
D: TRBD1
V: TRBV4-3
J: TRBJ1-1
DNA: TGCGCCAGCAGCCAAGTTCCTACAGGGGTTACTGAAGCTTTCTTT
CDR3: CASSQVPTGVTEAFF

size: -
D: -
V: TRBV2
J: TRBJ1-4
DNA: TGTGCCAGCAGTGGAAGGCAGGGAGGATCAAACCTGTTTTTT
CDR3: CASSGRQGGSNLFF

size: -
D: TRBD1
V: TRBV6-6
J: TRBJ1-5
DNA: TGTGCCAGCAGTCACAACAACAGGGGAGATCAGCCCCAGCATTTT
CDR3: CASSHNNRGDQPQHF

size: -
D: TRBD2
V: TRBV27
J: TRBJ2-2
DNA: TGTACCAGCAGTCCAAGCGGGAGCCCCGGGGAGCTGTTTTTT
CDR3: CTSSPSGSPGELFF

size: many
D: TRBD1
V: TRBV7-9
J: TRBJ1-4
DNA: TGTGCCAGCAGCTTGGGCCCGACAGGGATCACAGAAAAACTGTTTTTT
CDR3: CASSLGPTGITEKLFF

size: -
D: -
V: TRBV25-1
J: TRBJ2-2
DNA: TGTGCCAGCAGAGGGGGTGCCGGGGAGCTGTTTTTT
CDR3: CASRGGAGELFF

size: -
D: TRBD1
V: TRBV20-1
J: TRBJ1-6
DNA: TGCAGTGCCGTCCCAGGGGGACGGAATTCACCCCTCCACTTT
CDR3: CSAVPGGRNSPLHF

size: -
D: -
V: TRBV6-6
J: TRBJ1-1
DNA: TGTGCCAGCAGCTCCGGGACGAAACTAAGAGCTTTCTTT
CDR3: CASSSGTKLRAFF

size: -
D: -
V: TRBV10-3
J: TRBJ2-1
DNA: TGTGCCATCAGTGAGTCTGGGAACAATGAGCAGTTCTTC
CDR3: CAISESGNNEQFF

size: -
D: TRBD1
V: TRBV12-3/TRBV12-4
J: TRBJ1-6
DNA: TGTGCCAGCAGGCAGACAGGGGAGAATTCACCCCTCCACTTT
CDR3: CASRQTGENSPLHF

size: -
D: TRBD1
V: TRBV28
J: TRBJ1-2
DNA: TGTGCCAGCAGTCGTCAGGGGGCTAATGGCTACACCTTC
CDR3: CASSRQGANGYTF

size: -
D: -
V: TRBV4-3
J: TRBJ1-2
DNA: TGCGCCAGCAGCCAAGAACGAGGGAGCGGCTACACCTTC
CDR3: CASSQERGSGYTF

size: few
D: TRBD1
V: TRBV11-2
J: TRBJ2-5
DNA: TGTGCCAGCAGCTTACCCCGACAGGGGGGCGAGACCCAGTACTTC
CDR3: CASSLPRQGGETQYF

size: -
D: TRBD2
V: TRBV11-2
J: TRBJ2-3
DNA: TGTGCCAGCAGCTTATTAGGACTAGTCGGAGATACGCAGTATTTT
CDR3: CASSLLGLVGDTQYF

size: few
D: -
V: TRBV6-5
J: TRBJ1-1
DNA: TGTGCCAGCGGCCCCCAACGGGACACTGAAGCTTTCTTT
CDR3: CASGPQRDTEAFF

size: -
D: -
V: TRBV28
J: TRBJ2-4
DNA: TGTGCCAGCAGTTATCAGGGGAAAAACATTCAGTACTTC
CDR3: CASSYQGKNIQYF